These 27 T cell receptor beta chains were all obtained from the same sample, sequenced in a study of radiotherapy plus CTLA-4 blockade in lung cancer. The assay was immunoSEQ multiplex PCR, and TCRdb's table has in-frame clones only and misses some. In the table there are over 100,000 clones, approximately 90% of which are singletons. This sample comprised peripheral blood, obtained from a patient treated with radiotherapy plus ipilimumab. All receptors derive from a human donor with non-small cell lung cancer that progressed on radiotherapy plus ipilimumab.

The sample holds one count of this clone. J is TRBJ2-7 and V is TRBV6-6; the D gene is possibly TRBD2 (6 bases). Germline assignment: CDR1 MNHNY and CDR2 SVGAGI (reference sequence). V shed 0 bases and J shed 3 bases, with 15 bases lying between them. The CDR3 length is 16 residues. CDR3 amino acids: CASSYSRGGMNYEQYF. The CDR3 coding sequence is TGTGCCAGCAGTTACTCTAGGGGCGGGATGAACTACGAGCAGTACTTC.

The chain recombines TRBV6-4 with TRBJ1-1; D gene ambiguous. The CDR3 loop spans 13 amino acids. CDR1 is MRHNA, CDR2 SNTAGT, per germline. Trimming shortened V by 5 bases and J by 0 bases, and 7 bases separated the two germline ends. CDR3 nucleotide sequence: TGTGCCAGCAGTATACAGCTGAACACTGAAGCTTTCTTT. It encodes CASSIQLNTEAFF.

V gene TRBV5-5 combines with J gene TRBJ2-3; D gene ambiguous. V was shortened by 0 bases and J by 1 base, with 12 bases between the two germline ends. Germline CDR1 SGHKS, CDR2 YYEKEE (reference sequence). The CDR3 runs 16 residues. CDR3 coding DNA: TGTGCCAGCAGCTTGGAACGACTTCGCGGCACAGATACGCAGTATTTT. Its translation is CASSLERLRGTDTQYF.

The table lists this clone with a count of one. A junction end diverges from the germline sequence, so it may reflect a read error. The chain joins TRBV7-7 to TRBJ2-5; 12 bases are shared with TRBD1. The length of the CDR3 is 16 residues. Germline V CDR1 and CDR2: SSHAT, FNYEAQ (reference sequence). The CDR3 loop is CASSLAGQGAQETQYF. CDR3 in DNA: TGTGCTAGCAGCTTAGCGGGACAGGGGGCCCAAGAGACCCAGTACTTC. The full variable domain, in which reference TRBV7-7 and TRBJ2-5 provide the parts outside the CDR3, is GAGVSQSPRYKVTKRGQDVTLRCDPISSHATLYWYQQALGQGPEFLTYFNYEAQPDKSGLPSDRFSAERPEGSISTLTIQRTEQRDSAMYRCASSLAGQGAQETQYFGPGTRLLVL.

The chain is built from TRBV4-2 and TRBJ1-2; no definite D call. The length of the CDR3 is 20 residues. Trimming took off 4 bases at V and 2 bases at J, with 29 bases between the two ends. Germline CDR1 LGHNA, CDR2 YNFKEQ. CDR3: CASSRIPEGPRIPSNYGYTF. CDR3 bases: TGTGCCAGCAGCCGCATCCCCGAAGGGCCAAGGATCCCGTCCAACTATGGCTACACCTTC.

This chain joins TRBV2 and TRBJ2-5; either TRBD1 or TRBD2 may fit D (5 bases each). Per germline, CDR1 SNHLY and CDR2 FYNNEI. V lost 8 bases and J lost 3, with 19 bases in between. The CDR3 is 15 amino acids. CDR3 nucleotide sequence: TGTGCCAGCGACCGGGTGAGGGGAGCCGAAGAGACCCAGTACTTC. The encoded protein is CASDRVRGAEETQYF.

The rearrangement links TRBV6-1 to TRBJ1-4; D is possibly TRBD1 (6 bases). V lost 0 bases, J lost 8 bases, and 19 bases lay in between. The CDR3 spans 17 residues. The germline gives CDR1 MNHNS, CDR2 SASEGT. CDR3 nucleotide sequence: TGTGCCAGCAGTGAAGCGGACAGTAATTTACCTGTGGAAAAACTGTTTTTT. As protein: CASSEADSNLPVEKLFF.

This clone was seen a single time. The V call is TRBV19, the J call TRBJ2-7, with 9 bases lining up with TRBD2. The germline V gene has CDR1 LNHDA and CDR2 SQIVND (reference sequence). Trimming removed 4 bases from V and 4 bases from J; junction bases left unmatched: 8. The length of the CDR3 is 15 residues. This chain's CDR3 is CASSTDGLAQYEQYF. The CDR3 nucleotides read TGTGCCAGTAGTACCGACGGACTAGCGCAATACGAGCAGTACTTC.

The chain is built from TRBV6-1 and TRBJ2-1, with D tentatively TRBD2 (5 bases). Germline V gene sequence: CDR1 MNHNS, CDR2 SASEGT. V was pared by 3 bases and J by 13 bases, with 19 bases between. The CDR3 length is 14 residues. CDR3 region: CASSESFRGSLQFF. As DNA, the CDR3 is TGTGCCAGCAGTGAGAGCTTCCGGGGAAGTTTACAGTTCTTC.

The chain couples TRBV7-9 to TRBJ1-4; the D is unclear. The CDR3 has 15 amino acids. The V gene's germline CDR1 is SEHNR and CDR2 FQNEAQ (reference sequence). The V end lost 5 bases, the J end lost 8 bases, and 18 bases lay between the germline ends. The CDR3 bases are TGTGCCAGCAGCGCACTGGGCGACTCGGGGGAAAAACTGTTTTTT. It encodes CASSALGDSGEKLFF.

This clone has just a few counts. The CDR3 spells CASSEQGSMNTEAFF. In DNA form, the CDR3 reads TGTGCCAGTAGTGAACAGGGGTCTATGAACACTGAAGCTTTCTTT. The rearrangement uses TRBV19 and TRBJ1-1, with 7 bases matching TRBD1. There are 15 residues in the CDR3. V was clipped by 5 bases and J by 0 bases; unmatched bases: 6. Germline V gene lookup returns CDR1 LNHDA and CDR2 SQIVND (reference sequence).

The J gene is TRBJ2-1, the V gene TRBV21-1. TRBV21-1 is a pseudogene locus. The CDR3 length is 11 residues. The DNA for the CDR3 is TGTGCCAGCAGCAAAAACAATGAGCAGTTCTTC. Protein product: CASSKNNEQFF.

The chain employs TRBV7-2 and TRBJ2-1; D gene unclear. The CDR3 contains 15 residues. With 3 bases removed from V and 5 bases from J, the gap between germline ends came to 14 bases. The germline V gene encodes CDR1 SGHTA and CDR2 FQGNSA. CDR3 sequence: CASSFRDSYNNEQFF. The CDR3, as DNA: TGTGCCAGCAGCTTTCGAGACTCATACAACAATGAGCAGTTCTTC.

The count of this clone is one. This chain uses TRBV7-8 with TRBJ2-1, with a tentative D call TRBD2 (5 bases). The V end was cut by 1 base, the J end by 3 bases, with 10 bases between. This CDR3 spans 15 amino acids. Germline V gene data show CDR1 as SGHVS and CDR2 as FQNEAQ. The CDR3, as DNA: TGTGCCAGCAGCTTAGGACGGGATTACTACAATGAGCAGTTCTTC. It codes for CASSLGRDYYNEQFF.

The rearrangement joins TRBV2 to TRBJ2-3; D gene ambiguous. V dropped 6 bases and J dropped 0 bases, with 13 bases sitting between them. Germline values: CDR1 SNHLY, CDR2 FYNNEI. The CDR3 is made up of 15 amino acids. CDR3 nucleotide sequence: TGTGCCAGCAGCGTCGGCGGTCCTAGCACAGATACGCAGTATTTT. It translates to CASSVGGPSTDTQYF.

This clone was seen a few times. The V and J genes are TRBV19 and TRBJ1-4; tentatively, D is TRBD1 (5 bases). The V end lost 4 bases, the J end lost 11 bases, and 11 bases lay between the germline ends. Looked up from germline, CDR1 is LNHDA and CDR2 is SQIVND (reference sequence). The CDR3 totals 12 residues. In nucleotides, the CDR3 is TGTGCCAGTAGTACGTACGGGGGGAAACTGTTTTTT. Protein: CASSTYGGKLFF.

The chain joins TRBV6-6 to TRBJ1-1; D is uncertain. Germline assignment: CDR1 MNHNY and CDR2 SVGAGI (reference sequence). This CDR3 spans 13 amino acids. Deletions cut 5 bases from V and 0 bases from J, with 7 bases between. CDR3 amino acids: CASSLSLNTEAFF. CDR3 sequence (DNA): TGTGCCAGCAGTCTTAGTTTGAACACTGAAGCTTTCTTT.

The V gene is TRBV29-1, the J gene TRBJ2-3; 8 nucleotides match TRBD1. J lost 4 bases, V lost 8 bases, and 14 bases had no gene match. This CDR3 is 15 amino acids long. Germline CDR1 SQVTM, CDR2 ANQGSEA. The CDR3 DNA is TGCAGCACCCAGGGGGCAGGGGGTTATTCAGATACGCAGTATTTT. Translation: CSTQGAGGYSDTQYF.

CDR3 sequence reads: CASSPPGFDGYTF. DNA for the CDR3: TGTGCCAGCAGCCCCCCCGGGTTTGATGGCTACACCTTC. The rearrangement joins TRBV16 to TRBJ1-2, with D unresolved. The CDR3 contains 13 residues. The V gene's germline CDR1 is KGHSY and CDR2 FQNENV. The V gene lost 4 bases and the J gene lost 6 bases, with 12 bases spanning the gap.

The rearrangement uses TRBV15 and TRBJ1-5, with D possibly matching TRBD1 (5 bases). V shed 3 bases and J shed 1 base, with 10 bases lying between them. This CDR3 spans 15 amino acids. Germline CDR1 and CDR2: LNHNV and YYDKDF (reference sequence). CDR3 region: CATSSIGVSNQPQHF. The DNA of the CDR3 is TGTGCCACCAGCAGTATAGGGGTGAGCAATCAGCCCCAGCATTTT. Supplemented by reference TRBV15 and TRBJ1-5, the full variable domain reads DAMVIQNPRYQVTQFGKPVTLSCSQTLNHNVMYWYQQKSSQAPKLLFHYYDKDFNNEADTPDNFQSRRPNTSFCFLDIRSPGLGDTAMYLCATSSIGVSNQPQHFGDGTRLSIL.

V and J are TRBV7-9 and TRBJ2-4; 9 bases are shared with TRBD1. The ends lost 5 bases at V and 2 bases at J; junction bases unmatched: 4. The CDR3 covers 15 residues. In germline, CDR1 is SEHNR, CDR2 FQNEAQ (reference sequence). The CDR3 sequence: CASSGGTGSKNIQYF. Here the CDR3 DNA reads TGTGCCAGCAGCGGGGGGACAGGGTCCAAAAACATTCAGTACTTC.

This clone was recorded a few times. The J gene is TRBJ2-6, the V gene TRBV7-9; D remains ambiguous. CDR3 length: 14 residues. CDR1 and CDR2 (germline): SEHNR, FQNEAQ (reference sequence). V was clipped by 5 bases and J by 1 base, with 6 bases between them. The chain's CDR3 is CASSLGSGANVLTF. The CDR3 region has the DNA TGTGCCAGCAGCCTAGGTTCTGGGGCCAACGTCCTGACTTTC. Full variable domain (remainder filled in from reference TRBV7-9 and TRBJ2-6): DTGVSQNPRHKITKRGQNVTFRCDPISEHNRLYWYRQTLGQGPEFLTYFQNEAQLEKSRLLSDRFSAERPKGSFSTLEIQRTEQGDSAMYLCASSLGSGANVLTFGAGSRLTVL.

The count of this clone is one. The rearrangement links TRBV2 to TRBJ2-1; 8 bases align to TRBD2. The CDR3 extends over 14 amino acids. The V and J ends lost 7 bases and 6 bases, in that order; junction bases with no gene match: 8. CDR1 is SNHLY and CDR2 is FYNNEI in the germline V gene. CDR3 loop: CASKSGRGGNEQFF. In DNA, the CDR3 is TGTGCCAGCAAAAGCGGGAGAGGGGGCAATGAGCAGTTCTTC.

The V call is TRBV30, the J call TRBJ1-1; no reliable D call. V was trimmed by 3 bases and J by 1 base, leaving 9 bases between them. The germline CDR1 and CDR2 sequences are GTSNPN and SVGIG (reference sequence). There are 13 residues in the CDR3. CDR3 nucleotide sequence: TGTGCCTGGAGCTCCTGGGGGAACACTGAAGCTTTCTTT. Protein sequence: CAWSSWGNTEAFF.

The CDR3 DNA reads TGTGCCAGCAGTAAAGGACTAGCGGGAAGTGAGCAGTTCTTC. It codes for CASSKGLAGSEQFF. V and J are TRBV6-5 and TRBJ2-1; 12 bases fit TRBD2. V lost 5 bases to trimming and J lost 9 bases; unmatched junction nucleotides: 5. The CDR3 consists of 14 residues. Germline loops: CDR1 MNHEY, CDR2 SVGAGI.

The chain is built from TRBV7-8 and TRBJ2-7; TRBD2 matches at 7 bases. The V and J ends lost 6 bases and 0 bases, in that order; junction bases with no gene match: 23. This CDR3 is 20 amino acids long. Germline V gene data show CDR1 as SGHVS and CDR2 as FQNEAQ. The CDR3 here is CASSSWIKGSGRGNSYEQYF. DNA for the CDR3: TGTGCCAGCAGTTCTTGGATAAAAGGCTCCGGGCGGGGGAACTCCTACGAGCAGTACTTC.

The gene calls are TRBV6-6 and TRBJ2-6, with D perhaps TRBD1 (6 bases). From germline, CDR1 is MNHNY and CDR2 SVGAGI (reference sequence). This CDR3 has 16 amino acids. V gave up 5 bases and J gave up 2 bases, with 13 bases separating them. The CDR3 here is CASSRQDPTGANVLTF. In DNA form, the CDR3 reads TGTGCCAGCAGTCGACAGGACCCCACTGGGGCCAACGTCCTGACTTTC.